This T cell receptor (beta chain) was found in a study of T cells in localized non-small cell lung cancer. The CDR3 is 17 residues long. CDR1 is MNHEY and CDR2 is SMNVEV in the germline V gene (reference sequence). V dropped 6 bases and J dropped 3 bases, with 21 bases sitting between them. The protocol was immunoSEQ multiplex PCR, while the TCRdb copy is restricted to in-frame clones and leaves out a portion. The sample holds 26,000 or so clones, approximately 90% seen once. Study-wide points: Density of T cells in blood, when higher, went with longer overall survival. Of the top 100 tumor clones, median approximately 50 were in adjacent lung, over 25 among its top 100. Owing to sequencing of a solitary tumor region, heterogeneity cannot be discounted.

Notes on this clone: The antigen remains undetermined.

V gene TRBV27 combines with J gene TRBJ1-5; the D gene is possibly TRBD1 (6 bases). The source of this sequence is a female donor over 55 with stage II squamous cell lung carcinoma. The sample in question was peripheral blood, obtained before any cancer treatment. CDR3 protein: CASSRTLGHYTNQPQHF. CDR3 coding DNA: TGTGCCAGCAGCCGAACCTTGGGACACTATACCAATCAGCCCCAGCATTTT.